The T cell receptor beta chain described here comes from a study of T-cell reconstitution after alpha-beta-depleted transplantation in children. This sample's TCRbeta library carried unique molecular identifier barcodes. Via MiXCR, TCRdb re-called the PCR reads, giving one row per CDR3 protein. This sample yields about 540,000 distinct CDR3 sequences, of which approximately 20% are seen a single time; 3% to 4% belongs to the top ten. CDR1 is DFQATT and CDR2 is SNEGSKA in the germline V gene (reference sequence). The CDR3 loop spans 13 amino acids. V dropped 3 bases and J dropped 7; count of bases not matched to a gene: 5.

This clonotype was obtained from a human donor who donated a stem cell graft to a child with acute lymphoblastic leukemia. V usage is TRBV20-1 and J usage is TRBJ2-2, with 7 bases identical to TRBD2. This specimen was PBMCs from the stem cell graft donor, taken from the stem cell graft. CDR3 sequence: CSASTSGVGELFF. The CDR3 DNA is TGCAGTGCTAGCACGAGCGGGGTCGGGGAGCTGTTTTTT.